The subject of this entry is one T cell receptor beta chain. These data come from a study of cytomegalovirus exposure and HLA in healthy donors. The germline V gene encodes CDR1 SGHVS and CDR2 FQNEAQ. Trimming took off 0 bases at V and 4 bases at J, with 7 bases between the two ends. The CDR3 covers 13 residues. Data came from immunoSEQ multiplex PCR; TCRdb stores just in-frame clones and leaves some out. The sample records some 340,000 clones, around 87% being singletons. This chain uses TRBV7-8 with TRBJ2-7; D may correspond to TRBD1 or TRBD2 (5 bases each). Specimen: PBMCs. The TCR was taken from a woman younger than 45 in good health and CMV-seropositive. In DNA form, the CDR3 reads TGTGCCAGCAGCTTAGCCGAGGGGTACGAGCAGTACTTC. Translating it yields CASSLAEGYEQYF.